This T cell receptor (beta chain) was found in a study of Ad26.COV2.S vaccination and SARS-CoV-2 variants. Study-wide results and limits: Analytic work on TCR breadth and depth might have understated the full extent of total T cell responses.

Turning to this clone: Its specificity is unknown.

The germline V gene has CDR1 MGHRA and CDR2 YSYEKL. CDR3 length equals 16 residues. Deletions cut 2 bases from V and 2 bases from J, with 13 bases between. The protocol was immunoSEQ multiplex PCR, while the TCRdb copy is restricted to in-frame clones and leaves out a portion. This table has over 130,000 clones, just over 85% appearing once. The V call is TRBV4-1, the J call TRBJ2-1, with D perhaps TRBD1 (5 bases). The starting material was peripheral blood, obtained after recovery from COVID-19. The source of this sequence is a human donor who had recovered from COVID-19. DNA for the CDR3: TGCGCCAGCAGCCAAAGATCGGCAGGGCCCTACAATGAGCAGTTCTTC. Its protein product is CASSQRSAGPYNEQFF.